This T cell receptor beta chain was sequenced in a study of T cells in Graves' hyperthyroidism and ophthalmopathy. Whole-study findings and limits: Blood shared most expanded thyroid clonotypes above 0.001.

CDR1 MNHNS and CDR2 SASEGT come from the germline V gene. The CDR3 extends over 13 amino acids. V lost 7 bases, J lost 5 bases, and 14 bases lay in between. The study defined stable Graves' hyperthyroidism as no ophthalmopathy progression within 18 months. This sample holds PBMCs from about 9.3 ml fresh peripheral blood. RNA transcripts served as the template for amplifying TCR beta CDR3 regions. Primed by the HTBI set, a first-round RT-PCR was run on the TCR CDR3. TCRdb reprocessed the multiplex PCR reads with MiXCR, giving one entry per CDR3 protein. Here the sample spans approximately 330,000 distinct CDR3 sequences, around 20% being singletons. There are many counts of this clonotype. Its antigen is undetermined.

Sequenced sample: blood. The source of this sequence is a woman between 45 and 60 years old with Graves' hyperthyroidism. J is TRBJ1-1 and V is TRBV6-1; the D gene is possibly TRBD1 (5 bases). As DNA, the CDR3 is TGTGCCAGCAACTTCGGGAGGGGTACTGAAGCTTTCTTT. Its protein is CASNFGRGTEAFF.